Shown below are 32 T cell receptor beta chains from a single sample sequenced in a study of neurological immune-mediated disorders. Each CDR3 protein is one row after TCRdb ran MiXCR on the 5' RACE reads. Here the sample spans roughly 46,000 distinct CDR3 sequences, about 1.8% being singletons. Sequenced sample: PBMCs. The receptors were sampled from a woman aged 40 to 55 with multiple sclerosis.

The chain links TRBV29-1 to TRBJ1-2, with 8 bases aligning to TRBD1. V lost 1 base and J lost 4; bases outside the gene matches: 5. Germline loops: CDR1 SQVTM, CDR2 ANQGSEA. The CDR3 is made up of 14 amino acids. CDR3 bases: TGCAGCGTTGAAGCGAGGACAGGGACCTATGGCTACACCTTC. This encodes CSVEARTGTYGYTF.

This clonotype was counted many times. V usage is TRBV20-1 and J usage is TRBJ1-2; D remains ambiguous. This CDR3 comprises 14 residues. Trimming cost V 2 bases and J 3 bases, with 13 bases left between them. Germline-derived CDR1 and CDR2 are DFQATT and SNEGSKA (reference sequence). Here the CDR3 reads CSARPVVFHYGYTF. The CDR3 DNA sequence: TGCAGTGCTAGACCTGTCGTTTTCCACTATGGCTACACCTTC.

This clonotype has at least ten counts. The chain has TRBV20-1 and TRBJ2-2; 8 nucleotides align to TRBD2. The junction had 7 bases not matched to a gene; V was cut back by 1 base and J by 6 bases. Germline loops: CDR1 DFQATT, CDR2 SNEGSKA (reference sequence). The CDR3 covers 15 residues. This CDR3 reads CSARAGGNQAGELFF. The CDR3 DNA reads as TGCAGTGCTAGAGCGGGGGGGAATCAAGCCGGGGAGCTGTTTTTT.

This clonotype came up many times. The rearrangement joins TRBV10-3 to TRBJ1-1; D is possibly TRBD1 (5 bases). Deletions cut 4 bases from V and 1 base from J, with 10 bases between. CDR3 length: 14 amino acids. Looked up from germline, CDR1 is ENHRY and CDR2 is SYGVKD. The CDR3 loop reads CAISGGTSNTEAFF. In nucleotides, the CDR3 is TGTGCCATCAGTGGGGGGACTTCGAACACTGAAGCTTTCTTT.

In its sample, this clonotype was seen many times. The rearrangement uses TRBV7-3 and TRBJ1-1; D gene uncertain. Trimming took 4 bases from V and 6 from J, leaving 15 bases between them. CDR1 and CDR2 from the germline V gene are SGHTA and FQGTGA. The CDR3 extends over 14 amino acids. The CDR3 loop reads CASSSGGPGAEAFF. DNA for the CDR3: TGTGCCAGCAGCTCAGGAGGACCTGGGGCTGAAGCTTTCTTT.

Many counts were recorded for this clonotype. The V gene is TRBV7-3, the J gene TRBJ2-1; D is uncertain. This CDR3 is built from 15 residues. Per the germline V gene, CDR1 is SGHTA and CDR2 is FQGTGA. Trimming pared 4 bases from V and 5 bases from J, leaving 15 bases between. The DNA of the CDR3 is TGTGCCAGCAGCTCAGATGCCGGGCCTAACAATGAGCAGTTCTTC. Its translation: CASSSDAGPNNEQFF.

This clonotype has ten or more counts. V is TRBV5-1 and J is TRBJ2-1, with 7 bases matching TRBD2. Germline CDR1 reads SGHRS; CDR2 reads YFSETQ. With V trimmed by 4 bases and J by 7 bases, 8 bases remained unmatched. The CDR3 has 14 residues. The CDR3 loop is CASSPGRGINEQFF. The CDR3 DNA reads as TGCGCCAGCAGCCCTGGGCGGGGGATTAATGAGCAGTTCTTC.

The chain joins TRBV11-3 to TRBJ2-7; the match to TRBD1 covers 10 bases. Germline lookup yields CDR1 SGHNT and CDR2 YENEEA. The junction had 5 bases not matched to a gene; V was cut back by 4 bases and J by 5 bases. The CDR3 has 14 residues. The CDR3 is CASSSGQGEDEQYF. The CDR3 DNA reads TGTGCCAGCAGCTCCGGACAGGGGGAGGACGAGCAGTACTTC.

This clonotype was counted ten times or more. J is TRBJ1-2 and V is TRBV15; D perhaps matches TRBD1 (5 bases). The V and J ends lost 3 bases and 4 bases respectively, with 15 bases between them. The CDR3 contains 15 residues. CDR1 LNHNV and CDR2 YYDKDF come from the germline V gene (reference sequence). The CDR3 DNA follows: TGTGCCACCAGCAGGACGCGGGGGACCATCTATGGCTACACCTTC. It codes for CATSRTRGTIYGYTF.

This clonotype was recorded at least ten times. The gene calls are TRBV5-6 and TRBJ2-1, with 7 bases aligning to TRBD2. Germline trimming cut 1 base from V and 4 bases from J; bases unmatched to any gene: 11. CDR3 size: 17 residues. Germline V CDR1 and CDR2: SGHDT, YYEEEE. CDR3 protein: CASSLFRAGFTYNEQFF. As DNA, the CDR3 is TGTGCCAGCAGCTTGTTCAGAGCGGGGTTTACATACAATGAGCAGTTCTTC.

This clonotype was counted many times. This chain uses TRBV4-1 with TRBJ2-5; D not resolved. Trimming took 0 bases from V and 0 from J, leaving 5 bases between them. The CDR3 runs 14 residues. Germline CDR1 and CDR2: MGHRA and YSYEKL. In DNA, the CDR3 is TGCGCCAGCAGCCAAGATCCGCACCAAGAGACCCAGTACTTC. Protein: CASSQDPHQETQYF.

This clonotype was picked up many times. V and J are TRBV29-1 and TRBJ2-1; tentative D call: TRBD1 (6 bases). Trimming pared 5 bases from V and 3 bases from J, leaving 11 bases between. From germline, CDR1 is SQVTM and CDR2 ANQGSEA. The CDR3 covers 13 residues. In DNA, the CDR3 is TGCAGCGTTAATAGGGGGTTCTACAATGAGCAGTTCTTC. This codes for CSVNRGFYNEQFF.

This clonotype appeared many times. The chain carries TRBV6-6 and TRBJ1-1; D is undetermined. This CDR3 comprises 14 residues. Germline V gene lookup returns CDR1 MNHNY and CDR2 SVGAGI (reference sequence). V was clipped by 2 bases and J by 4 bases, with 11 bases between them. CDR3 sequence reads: CASSYADPATEAFF. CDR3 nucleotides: TGTGCCAGCAGTTACGCAGATCCGGCCACTGAAGCTTTCTTT.

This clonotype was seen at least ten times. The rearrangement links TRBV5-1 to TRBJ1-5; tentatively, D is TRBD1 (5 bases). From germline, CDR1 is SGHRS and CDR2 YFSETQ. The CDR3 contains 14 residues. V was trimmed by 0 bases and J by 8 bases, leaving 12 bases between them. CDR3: CASSLEGQGEPQHF. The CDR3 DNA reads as TGCGCCAGCAGCTTGGAGGGGCAAGGGGAGCCCCAGCATTTT.

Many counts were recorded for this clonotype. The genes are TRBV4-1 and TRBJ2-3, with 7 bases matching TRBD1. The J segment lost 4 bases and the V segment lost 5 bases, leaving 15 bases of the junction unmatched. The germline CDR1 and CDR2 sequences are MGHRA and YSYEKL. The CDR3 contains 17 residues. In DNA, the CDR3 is TGCGCCAGCAGCTCCCGGACAGGATCATGGGGCGCAGATACGCAGTATTTT. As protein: CASSSRTGSWGADTQYF.

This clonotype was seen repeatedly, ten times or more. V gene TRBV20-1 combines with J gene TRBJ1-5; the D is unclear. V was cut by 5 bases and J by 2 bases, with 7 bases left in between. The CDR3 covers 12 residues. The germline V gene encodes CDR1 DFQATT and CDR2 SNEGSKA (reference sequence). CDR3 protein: CSAVDGNQPQHF. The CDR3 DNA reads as TGCAGTGCTGTTGACGGCAATCAGCCCCAGCATTTT.

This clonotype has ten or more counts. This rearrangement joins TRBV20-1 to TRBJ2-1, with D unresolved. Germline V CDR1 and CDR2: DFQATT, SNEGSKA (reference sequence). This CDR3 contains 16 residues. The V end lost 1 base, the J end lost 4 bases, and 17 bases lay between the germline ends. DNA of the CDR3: TGCAGTGCTAGAGTCCCCAGCGCCGTACTGTACAATGAGCAGTTCTTC. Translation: CSARVPSAVLYNEQFF.

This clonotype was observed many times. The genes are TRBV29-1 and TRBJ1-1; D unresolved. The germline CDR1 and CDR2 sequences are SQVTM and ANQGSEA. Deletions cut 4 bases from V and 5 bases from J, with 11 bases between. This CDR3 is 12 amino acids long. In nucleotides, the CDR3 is TGCAGCGTTGTCTTCGGTGGGACTGAAGCTTTCTTT. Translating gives CSVVFGGTEAFF.

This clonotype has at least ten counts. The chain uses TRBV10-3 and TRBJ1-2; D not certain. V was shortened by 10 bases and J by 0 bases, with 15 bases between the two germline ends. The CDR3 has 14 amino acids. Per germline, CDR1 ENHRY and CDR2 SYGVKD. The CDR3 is CASRGLESNYGYTF. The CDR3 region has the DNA TGTGCCAGCCGGGGTTTGGAGTCTAACTATGGCTACACCTTC.

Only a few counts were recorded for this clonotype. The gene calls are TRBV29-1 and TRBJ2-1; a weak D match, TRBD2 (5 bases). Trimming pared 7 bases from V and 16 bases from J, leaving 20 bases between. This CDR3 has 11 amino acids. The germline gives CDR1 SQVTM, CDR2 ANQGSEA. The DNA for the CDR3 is TGCAGCGCTATGGGAGACCGGGAATCATTCTTC. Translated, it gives CSAMGDRESFF.

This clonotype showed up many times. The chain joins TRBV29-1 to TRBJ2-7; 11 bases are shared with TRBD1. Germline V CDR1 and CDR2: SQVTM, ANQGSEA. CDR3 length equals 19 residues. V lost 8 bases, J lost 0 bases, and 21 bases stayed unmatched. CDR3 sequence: CSPSFPDRGLSVSSYEQYF. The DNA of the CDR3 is TGCAGCCCCTCCTTCCCGGACAGGGGGCTAAGCGTAAGCTCCTACGAGCAGTACTTC.

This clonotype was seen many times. This chain's CDR3 is CSARVQRGNADTQYF. CDR3 coding DNA: TGCAGTGCTAGAGTTCAGCGGGGAAACGCAGATACGCAGTATTTT. The chain links TRBV20-1 to TRBJ2-3, with TRBD2 identical over 7 bases. Germline CDR1 reads DFQATT; CDR2 reads SNEGSKA (reference sequence). The length of the CDR3 is 15 residues. The ends lost 1 base at V and 4 bases at J; junction bases unmatched: 8.

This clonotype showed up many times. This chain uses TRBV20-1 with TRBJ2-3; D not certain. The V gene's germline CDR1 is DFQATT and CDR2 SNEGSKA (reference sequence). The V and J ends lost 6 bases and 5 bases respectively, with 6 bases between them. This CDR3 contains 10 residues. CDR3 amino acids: CSAAEDTQYF. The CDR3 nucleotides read TGCAGTGCCGCTGAAGATACGCAGTATTTT.

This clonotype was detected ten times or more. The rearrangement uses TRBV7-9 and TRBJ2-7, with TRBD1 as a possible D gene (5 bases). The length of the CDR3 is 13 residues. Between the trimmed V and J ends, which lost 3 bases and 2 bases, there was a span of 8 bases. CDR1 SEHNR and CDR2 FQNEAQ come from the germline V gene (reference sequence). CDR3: CASSLGRAYEQYF. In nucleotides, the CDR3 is TGTGCCAGCAGCTTGGGCAGGGCCTACGAGCAGTACTTC.

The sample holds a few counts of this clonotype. This CDR3 is CASSVSLSTDTQYF. CDR3 bases: TGTGCCAGCAGCGTATCGCTGAGCACAGATACGCAGTATTTT. V and J are TRBV6-5 and TRBJ2-3; D call uncertain. CDR1 is MNHEY and CDR2 is SVGAGI in the germline V gene. The CDR3 spans 14 residues. Trimming left V 6 bases short and J 0 bases short, with 10 bases between.

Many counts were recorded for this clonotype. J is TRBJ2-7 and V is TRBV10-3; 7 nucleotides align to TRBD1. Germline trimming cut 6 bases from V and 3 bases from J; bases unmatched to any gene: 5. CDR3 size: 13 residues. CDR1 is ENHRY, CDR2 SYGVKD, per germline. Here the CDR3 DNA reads TGTGCCATCAGCTGGGGACAGATCTACGAGCAGTACTTC. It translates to CAISWGQIYEQYF.

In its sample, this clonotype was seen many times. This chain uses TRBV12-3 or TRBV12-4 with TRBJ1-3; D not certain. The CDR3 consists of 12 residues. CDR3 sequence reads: CGSRRVLNTIYF. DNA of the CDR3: TGTGGGTCGAGGAGGGTACTAAACACCATATATTTT.

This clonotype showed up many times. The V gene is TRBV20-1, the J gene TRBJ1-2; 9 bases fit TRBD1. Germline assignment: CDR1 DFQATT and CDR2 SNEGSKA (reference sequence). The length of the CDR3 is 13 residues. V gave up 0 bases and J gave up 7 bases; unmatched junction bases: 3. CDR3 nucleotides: TGCAGTGCTAGAGAACAGGGGGCAGGTGGCTACACCTTC. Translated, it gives CSAREQGAGGYTF.

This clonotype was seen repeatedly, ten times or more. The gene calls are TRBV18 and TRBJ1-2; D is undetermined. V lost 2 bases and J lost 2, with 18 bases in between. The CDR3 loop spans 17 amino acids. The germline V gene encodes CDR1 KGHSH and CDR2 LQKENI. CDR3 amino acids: CASSPWPLGGRNYGYTF. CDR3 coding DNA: TGTGCCAGCTCACCATGGCCCCTTGGTGGAAGGAACTATGGCTACACCTTC.

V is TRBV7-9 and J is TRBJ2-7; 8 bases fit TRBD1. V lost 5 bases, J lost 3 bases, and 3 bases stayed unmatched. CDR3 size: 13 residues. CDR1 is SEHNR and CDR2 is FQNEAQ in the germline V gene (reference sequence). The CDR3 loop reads CASSETGGYEQYF. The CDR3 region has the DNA TGTGCCAGCAGCGAAACAGGGGGCTACGAGCAGTACTTC.

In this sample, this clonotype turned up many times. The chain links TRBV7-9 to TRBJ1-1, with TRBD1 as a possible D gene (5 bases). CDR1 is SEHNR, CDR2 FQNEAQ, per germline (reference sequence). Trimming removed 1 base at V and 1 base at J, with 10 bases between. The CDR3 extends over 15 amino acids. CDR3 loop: CASSLVRGPNTEAFF. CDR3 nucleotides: TGTGCCAGCAGCTTAGTTCGGGGACCGAACACTGAAGCTTTCTTT.

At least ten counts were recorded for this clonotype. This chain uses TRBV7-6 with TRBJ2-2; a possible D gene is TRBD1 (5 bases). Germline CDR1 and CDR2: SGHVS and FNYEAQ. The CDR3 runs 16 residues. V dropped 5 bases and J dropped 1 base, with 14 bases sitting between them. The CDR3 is CASSPQGVLNTGELFF. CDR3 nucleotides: TGTGCCAGCAGCCCTCAAGGGGTTCTGAACACCGGGGAGCTGTTTTTT.